Sequencing of this TCR beta chain was carried out in a study of tumour-infiltrating T cells in Burkitt lymphoma. Study background: The Burkitt lymphoma cohort spanned all epidemiological subtypes. Productive clonality predicted overall and progression-free survival. The study, taken as a whole, reports: Many Burkitt lymphoma patients shared several public clonotypes.

Produced via immunoSEQ multiplex PCR; TCRdb's table is partial and in-frame only. The data contain 3,000 to 4,000 clones, about 19% of them seen just once; the ten biggest clones take up more than 1.2%. The CDR3 covers 15 residues. Trimming removed 0 bases at V and 8 bases at J, with 16 bases between. Germline CDR1 LGHNA, CDR2 YSLEER. This clone came up a few times. Antigen: not known. The TCR originated in a human donor with Burkitt lymphoma. This chain joins TRBV4-3 and TRBJ1-1; D not resolved. Material: tumor tissue. The CDR3 is CASSQDIDRAPEAFF. Here the CDR3 DNA reads TGCGCCAGCAGCCAAGATATTGACCGGGCCCCCGAAGCTTTCTTT.